This TCR beta chain derives from a study of shared clonotypes between healthy human individuals. Looking at the study overall: The people who gave samples were a couple of women and three men aged 18 to 49. Three CD4 naive, three CD4 memory, two CD8 naive and one CD8 memory plate were used per donor. Points from the study as a whole: Relative to clonotypes present in all four donors, those not shared had lower generation probabilities.

The V end was cut by 1 base, the J end by 0 bases, with 8 bases between. Germline V gene lookup returns CDR1 SGDLS and CDR2 YYNGEE. CDR3 size: 15 residues. The assay was immunoSEQ multiplex PCR, and TCRdb's table has in-frame clones only and misses some. In the table there are about 2.4 million clones, around nine tenths of which are singletons. Notes on this clone: Its specificity is unknown. Additional DNA sequences in this sample encode the identical CDR3.

The clonotype originates from a man aged 18 to 29 in good health. This rearrangement joins TRBV9 to TRBJ2-1; D perhaps matches TRBD2 (5 bases). The sequenced material came from naive CD4+ T cells sorted from blood. Subset in this sample: CD45RA+ positively selected. CDR3 in amino acids: CASSVSGSSYNEQFF. CDR3 sequence (DNA): TGTGCCAGCAGCGTAAGTGGGAGCTCCTACAATGAGCAGTTCTTC.